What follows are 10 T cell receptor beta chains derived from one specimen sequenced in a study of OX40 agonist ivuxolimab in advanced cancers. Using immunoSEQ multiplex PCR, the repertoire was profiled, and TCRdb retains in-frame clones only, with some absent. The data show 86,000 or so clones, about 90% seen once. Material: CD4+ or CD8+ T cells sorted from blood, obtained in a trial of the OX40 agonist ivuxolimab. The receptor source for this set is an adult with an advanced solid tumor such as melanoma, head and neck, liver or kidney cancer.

The CDR3 DNA reads as TGTGCCAGCAGGTGGACAGGGGTAGGCGAAAAACTGTTTTTT. Its protein product is CASRWTGVGEKLFF. The V gene is TRBV27, the J gene TRBJ1-4; TRBD1 aligns across 9 bases. The V gene end was trimmed by 6 bases and the J gene end by 8 bases; junction bases not matched to a gene: 7. From germline, CDR1 is MNHEY and CDR2 SMNVEV (reference sequence). CDR3 length equals 14 residues.

CDR3 sequence reads: CASSTGHVLSGTEAFF. The DNA of the CDR3 is TGTGCCAGCAGTACTGGACACGTCCTGTCGGGCACTGAAGCTTTCTTT. This chain links TRBV6-6 with TRBJ1-1; D is possibly TRBD1 (5 bases). V lost 5 bases and J lost 4, with 20 bases in between. This CDR3 region has 16 residues. The V gene's germline CDR1 is MNHNY and CDR2 SVGAGI (reference sequence).

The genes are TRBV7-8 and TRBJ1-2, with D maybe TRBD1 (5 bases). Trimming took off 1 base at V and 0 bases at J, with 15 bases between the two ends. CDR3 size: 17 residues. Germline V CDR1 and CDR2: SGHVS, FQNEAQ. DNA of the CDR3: TGTGCCAGCAGCTTAGTCTCAGGGAGGGCCTCTAACTATGGCTACACCTTC. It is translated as CASSLVSGRASNYGYTF. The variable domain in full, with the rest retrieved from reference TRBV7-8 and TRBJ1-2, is GAGVSQSPRYKVAKRGQDVALRCDPISGHVSLFWYQQALGQGPEFLTYFQNEAQLDKSGLPSDRFFAERPEGSVSTLKIQRTQQEDSAVYLCASSLVSGRASNYGYTFGSGTRLTVV.

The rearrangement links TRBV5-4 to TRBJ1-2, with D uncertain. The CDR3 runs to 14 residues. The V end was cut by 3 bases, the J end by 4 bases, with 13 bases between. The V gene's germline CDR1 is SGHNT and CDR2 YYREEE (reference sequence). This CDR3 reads CASSSPGRAYGYTF. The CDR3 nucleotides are TGTGCCAGCAGCTCACCCGGGAGGGCCTATGGCTACACCTTC.

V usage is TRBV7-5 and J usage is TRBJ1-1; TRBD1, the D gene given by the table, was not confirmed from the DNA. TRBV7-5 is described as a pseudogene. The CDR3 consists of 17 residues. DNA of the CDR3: TGTGCCAGAAGCTTAAAAGGGACAGGTTATCTGAACACTGAAGCTTTCTTT. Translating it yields CARSLKGTGYLNTEAFF.

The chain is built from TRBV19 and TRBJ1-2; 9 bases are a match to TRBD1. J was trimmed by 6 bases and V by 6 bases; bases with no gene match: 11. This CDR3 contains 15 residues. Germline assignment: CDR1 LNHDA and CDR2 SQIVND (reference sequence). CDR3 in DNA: TGTGCCAGTAGGGGGCCGGGACAGGGTGAAAATGGCTACACCTTC. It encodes CASRGPGQGENGYTF.

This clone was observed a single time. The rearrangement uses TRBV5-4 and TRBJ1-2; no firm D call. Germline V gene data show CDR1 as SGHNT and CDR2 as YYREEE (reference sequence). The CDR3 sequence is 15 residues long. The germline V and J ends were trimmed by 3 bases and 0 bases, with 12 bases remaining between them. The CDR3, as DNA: TGTGCCAGCAGCTCCTCACCAATAGCTAACTATGGCTACACCTTC. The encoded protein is CASSSSPIANYGYTF.

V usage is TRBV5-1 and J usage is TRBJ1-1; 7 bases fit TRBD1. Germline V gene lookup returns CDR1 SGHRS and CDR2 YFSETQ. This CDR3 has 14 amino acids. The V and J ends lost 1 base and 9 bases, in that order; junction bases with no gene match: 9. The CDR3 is CASSLFQGEHKAFF. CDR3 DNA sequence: TGCGCCAGCAGCTTGTTTCAGGGGGAGCATAAAGCTTTCTTT. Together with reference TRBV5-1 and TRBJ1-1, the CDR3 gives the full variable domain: KAGVTQTPRYLIKTRGQQVTLSCSPISGHRSVSWYQQTPGQGLQFLFEYFSETQRNKGNFPGRFSGRQFSNSRSEMNVSTLELGDSALYLCASSLFQGEHKAFFGQGTRLTVV.

In DNA, the CDR3 is TGCGCCAGCAGCTCCGGGACACTACAAGAGACCCAGTACTTC. The encoded protein is CASSSGTLQETQYF. The chain has TRBV5-1 and TRBJ2-5; a weak D match, TRBD1 (6 bases). The CDR3 runs 14 residues. Germline V gene data show CDR1 as SGHRS and CDR2 as YFSETQ. Trimming took off 3 bases at V and 2 bases at J, with 11 bases between the two ends.

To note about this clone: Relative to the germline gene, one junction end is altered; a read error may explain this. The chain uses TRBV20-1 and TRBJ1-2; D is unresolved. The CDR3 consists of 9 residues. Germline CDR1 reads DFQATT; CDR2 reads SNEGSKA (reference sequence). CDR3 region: CSAREGYTF. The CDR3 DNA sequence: TGCAGTGCCAGAGAAGGCTACACCTTC.